Listed here are 6 T cell receptor beta chains from one sample, sequenced in a study of T-cell memory formation after mild COVID-19. TCRdb analysed the 5' RACE reads with MiXCR anew, one entry per CDR3 protein. The table has roughly 50,000 distinct CDR3 sequences, approximately 9.5% seen once. Sequenced: PBMCs or a T cell subset sorted from them (not recorded which). All receptors come from a man between 18 and 35 years old who had mild COVID-19 (a few samples of this study predate the infection). Cell type and time point are not known.

The genes are TRBV15 and TRBJ2-3, with TRBD1 matching 8 bases. V lost 4 bases, J lost 6 bases, and 6 bases stayed unmatched. The length of the CDR3 is 14 residues. Germline CDR1 is LNHNV and CDR2 is YYDKDF (reference sequence). CDR3 in DNA: TGTGCCACCAGCAAGACAGGGGCGGGGGATACGCAGTATTTT. It is translated as CATSKTGAGDTQYF.

V and J are TRBV4-1 and TRBJ2-7, with D possibly TRBD2 on 5 matching bases. V gave up 3 bases and J gave up 0 bases, with 15 bases separating them. The CDR3 sequence is 16 residues long. The germline gives CDR1 MGHRA, CDR2 YSYEKL. For the CDR3, the DNA is TGCGCCAGCAGCCACTATCCAGCGGTTCACTCCTACGAGCAGTACTTC. This codes for CASSHYPAVHSYEQYF.

The sample holds one count of this clonotype. The chain is built from TRBV12-3 or TRBV12-4 and TRBJ1-1; D gene unclear. The CDR3 runs 13 residues. Trimming removed 3 bases from V and 4 bases from J, with 9 bases in between. The CDR3 sequence: CASSFGQLTEAFF. The CDR3 DNA sequence: TGTGCCAGCAGTTTTGGGCAACTCACTGAAGCTTTCTTT.

V is TRBV12-3 or TRBV12-4 and J is TRBJ1-1; D uncertain. The CDR3 has 15 residues. Deletions cut 4 bases from V and 5 bases from J, with 17 bases between. CDR3 nucleotide sequence: TGTGCCAGCAGTTCCTTCCGACTCAGTAGGACTGAAGCTTTCTTT. This codes for CASSSFRLSRTEAFF.

The V and J genes are TRBV20-1 and TRBJ2-1; tentative D call: TRBD2 (5 bases). This CDR3 is 11 amino acids long. CDR1 and CDR2 (germline): DFQATT, SNEGSKA (reference sequence). The V and J ends lost 8 bases and 6 bases respectively, with 11 bases between them. The CDR3 spells CSPRTGNEQFF. In DNA form, the CDR3 reads TGCAGTCCACGGACTGGCAATGAGCAGTTCTTC.

The chain is built from TRBV29-1 and TRBJ2-7; 13 bases agree with TRBD2. The CDR3 has 15 residues. With V trimmed by 7 bases and J by 2 bases, 8 bases remained unmatched. CDR1 is SQVTM and CDR2 is ANQGSEA in the germline V gene. The CDR3 loop reads CSAGLAGVTTYEQYF. CDR3 nucleotide sequence: TGCAGCGCTGGACTAGCGGGGGTGACCACCTACGAGCAGTACTTC.